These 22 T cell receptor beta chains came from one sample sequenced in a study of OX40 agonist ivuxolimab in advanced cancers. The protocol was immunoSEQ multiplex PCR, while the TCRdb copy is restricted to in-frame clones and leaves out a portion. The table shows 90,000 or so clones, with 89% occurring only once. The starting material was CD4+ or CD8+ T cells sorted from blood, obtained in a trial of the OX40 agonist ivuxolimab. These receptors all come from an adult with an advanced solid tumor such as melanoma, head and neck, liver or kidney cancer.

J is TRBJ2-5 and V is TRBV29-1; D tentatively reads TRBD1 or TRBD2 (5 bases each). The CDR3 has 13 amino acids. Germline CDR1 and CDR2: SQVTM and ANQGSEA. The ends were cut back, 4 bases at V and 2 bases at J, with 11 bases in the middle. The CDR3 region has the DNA TGCAGCGTTGCCCAGGGCGGGCAAGAGACCCAGTACTTC. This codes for CSVAQGGQETQYF.

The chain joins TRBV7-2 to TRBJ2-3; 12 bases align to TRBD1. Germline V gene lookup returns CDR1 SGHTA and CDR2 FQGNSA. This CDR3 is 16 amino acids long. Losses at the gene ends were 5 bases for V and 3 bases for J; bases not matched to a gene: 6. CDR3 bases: TGTGCCAGCAGCCTCCCGGGACAGGGGGCAACAGATACGCAGTATTTT. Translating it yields CASSLPGQGATDTQYF.

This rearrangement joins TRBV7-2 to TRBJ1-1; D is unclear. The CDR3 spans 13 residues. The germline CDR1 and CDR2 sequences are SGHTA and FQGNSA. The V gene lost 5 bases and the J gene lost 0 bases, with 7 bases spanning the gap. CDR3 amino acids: CASSPHMNTEAFF. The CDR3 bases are TGTGCCAGCAGCCCCCATATGAACACTGAAGCTTTCTTT.

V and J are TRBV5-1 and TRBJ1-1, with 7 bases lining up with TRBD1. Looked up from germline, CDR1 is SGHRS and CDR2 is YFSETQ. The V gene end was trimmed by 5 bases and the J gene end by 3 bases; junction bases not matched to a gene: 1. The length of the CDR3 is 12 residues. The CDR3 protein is CASSTGDTEAFF. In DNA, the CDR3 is TGCGCCAGCAGTACAGGGGACACTGAAGCTTTCTTT.

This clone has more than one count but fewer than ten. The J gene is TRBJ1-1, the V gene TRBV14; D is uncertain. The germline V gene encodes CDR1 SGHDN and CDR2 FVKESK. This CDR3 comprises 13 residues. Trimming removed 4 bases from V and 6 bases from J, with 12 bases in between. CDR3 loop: CASSPDWGAEAFF. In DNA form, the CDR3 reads TGTGCCAGCAGCCCAGACTGGGGTGCTGAAGCTTTCTTT.

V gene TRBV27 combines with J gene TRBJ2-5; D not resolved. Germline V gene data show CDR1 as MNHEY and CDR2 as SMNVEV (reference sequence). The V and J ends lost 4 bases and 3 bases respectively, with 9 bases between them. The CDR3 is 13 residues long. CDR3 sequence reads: CASSWTVKETQYF. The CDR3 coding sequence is TGTGCCAGCAGTTGGACGGTCAAAGAGACCCAGTACTTC.

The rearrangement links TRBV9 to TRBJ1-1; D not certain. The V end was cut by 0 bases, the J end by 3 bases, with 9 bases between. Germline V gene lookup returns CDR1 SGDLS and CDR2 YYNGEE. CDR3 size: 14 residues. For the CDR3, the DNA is TGTGCCAGCAGCGTAGAAGGCAGAGACACTGAAGCTTTCTTT. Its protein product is CASSVEGRDTEAFF.

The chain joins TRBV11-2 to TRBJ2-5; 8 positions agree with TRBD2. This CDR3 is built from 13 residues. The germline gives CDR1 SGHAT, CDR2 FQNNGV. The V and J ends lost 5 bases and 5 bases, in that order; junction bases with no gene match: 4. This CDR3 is CASSPSGSETQYF. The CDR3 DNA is TGTGCCAGCAGCCCAAGCGGGAGTGAGACCCAGTACTTC.

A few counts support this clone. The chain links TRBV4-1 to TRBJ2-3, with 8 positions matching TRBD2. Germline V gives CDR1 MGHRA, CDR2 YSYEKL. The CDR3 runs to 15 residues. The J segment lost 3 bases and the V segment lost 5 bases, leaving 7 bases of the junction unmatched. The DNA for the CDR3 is TGCGCCAGCAGCGCCAGCGGGAGTCTGACAGATACGCAGTATTTT. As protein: CASSASGSLTDTQYF.

The CDR3 sequence is CASSRRGLQTEAFF. CDR3 DNA: TGTGCCAGCAGTCGCCGGGGGCTTCAAACTGAAGCTTTCTTT. The chain uses TRBV6-5 and TRBJ1-1; D might be TRBD1 (6 bases). V shed 5 bases and J shed 5 bases, with 15 bases lying between them. The germline V gene has CDR1 MNHEY and CDR2 SVGAGI. The length of the CDR3 is 14 residues.

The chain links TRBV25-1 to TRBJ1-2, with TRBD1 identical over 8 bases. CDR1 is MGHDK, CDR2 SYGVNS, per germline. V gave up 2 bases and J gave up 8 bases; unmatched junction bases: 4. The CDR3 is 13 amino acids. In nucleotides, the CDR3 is TGTGCCAGCAGTGAACGGACAGGGCGCGGCTACACCTTC. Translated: CASSERTGRGYTF.

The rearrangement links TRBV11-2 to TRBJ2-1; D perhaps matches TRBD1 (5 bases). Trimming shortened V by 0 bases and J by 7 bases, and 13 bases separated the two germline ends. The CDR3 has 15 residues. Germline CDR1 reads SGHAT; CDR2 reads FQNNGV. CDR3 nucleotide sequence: TGTGCCAGCAGCTTAGACGTCTCCCCAGGGAATGAGCAGTTCTTC. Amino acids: CASSLDVSPGNEQFF. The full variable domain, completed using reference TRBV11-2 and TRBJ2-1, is EAGVAQSPRYKIIEKRQSVAFWCNPISGHATLYWYQQILGQGPKLLIQFQNNGVVDDSQLPKDRFSAERLKGVDSTLKIQPAKLEDSAVYLCASSLDVSPGNEQFFGPGTRLTVL.

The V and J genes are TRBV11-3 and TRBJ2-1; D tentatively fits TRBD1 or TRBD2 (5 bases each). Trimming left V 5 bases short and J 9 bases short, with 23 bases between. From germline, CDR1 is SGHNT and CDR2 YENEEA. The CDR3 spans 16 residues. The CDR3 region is CASSPSGAGNGGEQFF. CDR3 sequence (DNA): TGTGCCAGCAGCCCTTCCGGGGCAGGTAACGGAGGTGAGCAGTTCTTC. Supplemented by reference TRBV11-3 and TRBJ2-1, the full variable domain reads EAGVVQSPRYKIIEKKQPVAFWCNPISGHNTLYWYLQNLGQGPELLIRYENEEAVDDSQLPKDRFSAERLKGVDSTLKIQPAELGDSAVYLCASSPSGAGNGGEQFFGPGTRLTVL.

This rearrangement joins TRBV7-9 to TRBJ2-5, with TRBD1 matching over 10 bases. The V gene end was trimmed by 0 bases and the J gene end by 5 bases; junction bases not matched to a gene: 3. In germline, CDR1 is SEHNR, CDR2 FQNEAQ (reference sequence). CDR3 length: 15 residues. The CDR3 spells CASSLATGQGETQYF. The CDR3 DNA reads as TGTGCCAGCAGCTTAGCGACGGGACAGGGGGAGACCCAGTACTTC.

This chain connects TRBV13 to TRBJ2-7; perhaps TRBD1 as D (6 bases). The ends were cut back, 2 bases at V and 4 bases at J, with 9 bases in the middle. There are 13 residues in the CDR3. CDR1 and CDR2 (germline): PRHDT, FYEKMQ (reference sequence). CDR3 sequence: CASSLRQGYEQYF. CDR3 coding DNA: TGTGCCAGCAGCTTAAGGCAGGGGTACGAGCAGTACTTC.

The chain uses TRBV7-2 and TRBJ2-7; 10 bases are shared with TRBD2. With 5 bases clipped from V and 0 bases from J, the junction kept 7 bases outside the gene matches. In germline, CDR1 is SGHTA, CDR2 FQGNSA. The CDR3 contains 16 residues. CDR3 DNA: TGTGCCAGCAGCCTAGTCGCTAGCGGGAGCTCCTACGAGCAGTACTTC. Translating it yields CASSLVASGSSYEQYF.

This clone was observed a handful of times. DNA for the CDR3: TGTGCCAGCAAAGGTGGAAACACCATATATTTT. This gives the protein CASKGGNTIYF. V gene TRBV6-5 combines with J gene TRBJ1-3, with D uncertain. From germline, CDR1 is MNHEY and CDR2 SVGAGI. The ends were cut back, 7 bases at V and 3 bases at J, with 4 bases in the middle. The CDR3 loop spans 11 amino acids.

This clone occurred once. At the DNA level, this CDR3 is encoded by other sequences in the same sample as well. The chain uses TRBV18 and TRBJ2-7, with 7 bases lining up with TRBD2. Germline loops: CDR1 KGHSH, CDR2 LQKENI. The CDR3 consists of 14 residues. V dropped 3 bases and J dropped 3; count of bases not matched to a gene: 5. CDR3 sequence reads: CASSPPGGNYEQYF. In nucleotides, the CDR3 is TGTGCCAGCTCACCCCCGGGGGGTAACTACGAGCAGTACTTC.

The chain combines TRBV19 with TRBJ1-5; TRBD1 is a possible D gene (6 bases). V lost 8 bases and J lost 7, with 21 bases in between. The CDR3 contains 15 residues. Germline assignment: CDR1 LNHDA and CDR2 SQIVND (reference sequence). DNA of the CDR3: TGTGCCAGTCGGGAGAGGGGGGGGCCCGTCCAGCCCCAGCATTTT. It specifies CASRERGGPVQPQHF. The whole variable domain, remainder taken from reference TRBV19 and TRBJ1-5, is DGGITQSPKYLFRKEGQNVTLSCEQNLNHDAMYWYRQDPGQGLRLIYYSQIVNDFQKGDIAEGYSVSREKKESFPLTVTSAQKNPTAFYLCASRERGGPVQPQHFGDGTRLSIL.

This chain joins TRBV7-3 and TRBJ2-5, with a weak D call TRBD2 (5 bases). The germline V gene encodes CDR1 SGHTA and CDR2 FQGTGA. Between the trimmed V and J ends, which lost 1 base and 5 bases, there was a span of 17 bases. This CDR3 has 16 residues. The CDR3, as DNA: TGTGCCAGCAGCTTAAGGGCTGGGAGACTTCGGGAGACCCAGTACTTC. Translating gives CASSLRAGRLRETQYF. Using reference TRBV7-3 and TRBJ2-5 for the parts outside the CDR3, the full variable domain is GAGVSQTPSNKVTEKGKYVELRCDPISGHTALYWYRQSLGQGPEFLIYFQGTGAADDSGLPNDRFFAVRPEGSVSTLKIQRTERGDSAVYLCASSLRAGRLRETQYFGPGTRLLVL.

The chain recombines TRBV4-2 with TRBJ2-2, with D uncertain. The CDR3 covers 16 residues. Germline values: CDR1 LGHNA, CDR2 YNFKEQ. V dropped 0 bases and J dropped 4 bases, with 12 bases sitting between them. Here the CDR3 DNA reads TGTGCCAGCAGCCAAGAAGGCGGAAGACTCACCGGGGAGCTGTTTTTT. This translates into CASSQEGGRLTGELFF.

The CDR3 bases are TGTGCCATCAGCCCAGATTGGGGGTGGAACTATGGCTACACCTTC. Protein product: CAISPDWGWNYGYTF. V gene TRBV10-3 combines with J gene TRBJ1-2, with a weak D call TRBD1 (5 bases). In germline, CDR1 is ENHRY, CDR2 SYGVKD. The V end was cut by 6 bases, the J end by 2 bases, with 16 bases between. The CDR3 is 15 amino acids.